Included here is one TCR beta chain sequence, with context. Its antigen has not been determined. It has no much larger one-base neighbor in the sample; base qualities were not kept. The data belong to a study of blood T cell repertoires in COVID-19 (dated by TCRdb to the early 2020s). As for the study more broadly: Samples covering the acute and convalescent phases of COVID-19 were provided by collaborators in the United States, Italy and Spain. A de-identified subject ID, COVID-19 status, age in years and sex were almost always included in the sample metadata. The material from the prospective study consisted of cDNA or gDNA derived from T cells, B-cell-depleted T cells, or PBMCs. Deeply sampled blood TCRbeta repertoires from subjects exposed to, actively infected with, or recovered from COVID-19 were included in the dataset. The samples were drawn from two sources: the first 160 participants of the ongoing ImmuneRACE study, and 1,254 subjects contributed by 6 global collaborators. Where available, HLA class I and class II types were taken from metadata supplied by the sample provider and were not determined by assay-based typing. The repertoires were made available in a free public database intended to serve as a resource for research on the immune response to SARS-CoV-2. Here is what the overall study found, with its caveats: The amount of clinical and demographic metadata varied by source and participant and was provided uncurated.

At one collaborating source in Seattle, patients were enrolled during active infection and were followed longitudinally through the course of disease. Collaborating institutions collected whole blood in K2EDTA tubes following their own protocols. Collaborator samples were shipped for TCRbeta analysis as frozen whole blood, isolated PBMCs, or DNA extracted from either sample type. The CDR3 covers 17 residues, taking in both the cysteine and the phenylalanine. Kept here is only the CDR3 DNA, which spans 51 bases and is read in frame from base 1. TCRbeta CDR3 regions were amplified from genomic DNA using the immunoSEQ Assay, a bias-controlled multiplex PCR. Per the authors' processing: The number of nucleated cells in each sample was estimated by amplification of reference gene primers within the assay. To quantify the absolute abundance of each unique TCRbeta CDR3 rearrangement, sequence reads were collapsed and filtered. For each sample, productive Simpson clonality was calculated as the square root of Simpson's diversity index over productive rearrangements. The table comes from immuneACCESS by way of TCRdb, which keeps in-frame sequences with V and J called. Part of the clones is missing from these tables; in studies checked, under half for an unresolved V gene and the rest for unknown reasons. D and trimming were read from the DNA, whereas the V and J calls and clone size are those reported in that table. The sample table records 200,000 to 300,000 clones; around 90% of these occur just once. The top ten hold 5.2% of the sample.

The origin of this receptor is a woman in her sixties or seventies with COVID-19, enrolled during active disease. Sequenced: peripheral blood. The V and J genes are TRBV21-1 and TRBJ2-7; the tabulated D call, TRBD2, remains unverified against the DNA. TRBV21-1 is flagged as a pseudogene. For the CDR3, the sequence is CASSERTTSGSSYEQYF. In nucleotide form, the sequence is TGTGCCAGCAGCGAGCGTACGACTAGCGGCAGCTCCTACGAGCAGTACTTC.